These T cell receptor beta chains were read from a single sample in a study of blood T cell repertoires in COVID-19. TCRdb's table, derived via immunoSEQ multiplex PCR, lists solely in-frame clones and lacks some. The repertoire consists of around 190,000 clones, with around 85% occurring once and the leading ten covering 9.5% to 15%. Sequenced: peripheral blood. The source of these receptors is a woman in her forties or fifties with acute or convalescent COVID-19. Both conserved end residues are part of each CDR3. A D gene is named only where the DNA matches it firmly. Size values are once, few and many counts, or a class for expanded clones, and some rows have none.

v_call: TRBV12-3/TRBV12-4
clone_size: NA
j_call: TRBJ2-7
d_call: TRBD1
cdr3_aa: CASSRDSPYEQYF
cdr3_nt: TGTGCCAGCAGTAGGGACAGTCCCTACGAGCAGTACTTC

v_call: TRBV28
clone_size: NA
j_call: TRBJ2-7
d_call: TRBD2
cdr3_aa: CASSLGGSSHEQYF
cdr3_nt: TGTGCCAGCAGTTTGGGAGGGAGCAGCCACGAGCAGTACTTC

v_call: TRBV24-1
clone_size: NA
j_call: TRBJ2-1
d_call: TRBD1
cdr3_aa: CATSDWGTGWSNEQFF
cdr3_nt: TGTGCCACCAGTGATTGGGGGACAGGCTGGTCCAATGAGCAGTTCTTC

v_call: TRBV10-2
clone_size: NA
j_call: TRBJ2-2
d_call: TRBD1
cdr3_aa: CASSELWTGGGTGELFF
cdr3_nt: TGCGCCAGCAGTGAGCTATGGACAGGGGGTGGAACCGGGGAGCTGTTTTTT

v_call: TRBV19
clone_size: NA
j_call: TRBJ2-7
d_call: TRBD2
cdr3_aa: CAENGGEEQYF
cdr3_nt: TGTGCCGAAAATGGGGGGGAAGAGCAGTACTTC

v_call: TRBV14
clone_size: NA
j_call: TRBJ1-3
d_call: TRBD1
cdr3_aa: CASSMGQSTLRGGNTIYF
cdr3_nt: TGTGCCAGCAGCATGGGACAGTCGACCCTACGAGGAGGAAACACCATATATTTT

v_call: TRBV7-2
clone_size: NA
j_call: TRBJ2-5
d_call: TRBD2
cdr3_aa: CASSSELAGGETQYF
cdr3_nt: TGTGCCAGCAGCTCCGAACTAGCGGGGGGGGAGACCCAGTACTTC

v_call: TRBV5-1
clone_size: NA
j_call: TRBJ1-2
d_call: NA
cdr3_aa: CASSRDLYGYTF
cdr3_nt: TGCGCCAGCAGTCGGGATTTATATGGCTACACCTTC

v_call: TRBV4-3
clone_size: NA
j_call: TRBJ1-6
d_call: NA
cdr3_aa: CASSQDRGALRSPLHF
cdr3_nt: TGCGCCAGCAGCCAAGATCGCGGTGCCTTGAGGTCACCCCTCCACTTT

v_call: TRBV5-4
clone_size: NA
j_call: TRBJ2-2
d_call: NA
cdr3_aa: CASSSKDLNTGELFF
cdr3_nt: TGTGCCAGCAGCAGCAAGGACTTGAACACCGGGGAGCTGTTTTTT

v_call: TRBV18
clone_size: NA
j_call: TRBJ1-2
d_call: TRBD1
cdr3_aa: CASSQGANYGYTF
cdr3_nt: TGTGCCAGCTCACAGGGGGCAAACTATGGCTACACCTTC

v_call: TRBV9
clone_size: few
j_call: TRBJ2-1
d_call: TRBD2
cdr3_aa: CASSVSASGSYNEQFF
cdr3_nt: TGTGCCAGCAGCGTATCGGCTAGCGGTTCCTACAATGAGCAGTTCTTC

v_call: TRBV25-1
clone_size: NA
j_call: TRBJ1-1
d_call: NA
cdr3_aa: CASSGLGSAEAFF
cdr3_nt: TGTGCCAGCAGTGGCCTCGGGAGCGCTGAAGCTTTCTTT

v_call: TRBV27
clone_size: NA
j_call: TRBJ2-7
d_call: NA
cdr3_aa: CASSPTVFGASYEQYF
cdr3_nt: TGTGCCAGCAGTCCGACAGTTTTTGGGGCCTCCTACGAGCAGTACTTC

v_call: TRBV6-5
clone_size: NA
j_call: TRBJ1-6
d_call: TRBD1
cdr3_aa: CASRPTGNSPLHF
cdr3_nt: TGTGCCAGCAGACCGACAGGGAATTCACCCCTCCACTTT

v_call: TRBV6-6
clone_size: NA
j_call: TRBJ2-1
d_call: TRBD2
cdr3_aa: CASSYSGSRNNEQFF
cdr3_nt: TGTGCCAGCAGTTACAGCGGGAGTAGGAACAATGAGCAGTTCTTC

v_call: TRBV5-8
clone_size: few
j_call: TRBJ2-2
d_call: NA
cdr3_aa: CASSPGAWGTGELFF
cdr3_nt: TGTGCCAGCAGCCCAGGGGCCTGGGGCACCGGGGAGCTGTTTTTT

v_call: TRBV14
clone_size: NA
j_call: TRBJ2-7
d_call: TRBD2
cdr3_aa: CASSQEGTSYEQYF
cdr3_nt: TGTGCCAGCAGCCAGGAAGGGACTAGCTACGAGCAGTACTTC

v_call: TRBV19
clone_size: few
j_call: TRBJ2-1
d_call: TRBD1
cdr3_aa: CASSIGGQAVRNEQFF
cdr3_nt: TGTGCCAGTAGTATAGGCGGACAGGCGGTTCGCAATGAGCAGTTCTTC

v_call: TRBV27
clone_size: NA
j_call: TRBJ2-1
d_call: TRBD2
cdr3_aa: CASSLPDGLAGGYNEQFF
cdr3_nt: TGTGCCAGCAGTTTACCCGATGGACTAGCGGGGGGCTATAATGAGCAGTTCTTC

v_call: TRBV6-1
clone_size: NA
j_call: TRBJ2-7
d_call: NA
cdr3_aa: CASSQNYEQYF
cdr3_nt: TGTGCCAGCAGTCAGAATTACGAGCAGTACTTC

v_call: TRBV29-1
clone_size: NA
j_call: TRBJ2-7
d_call: TRBD2
cdr3_aa: CSVRTSGNEQYF
cdr3_nt: TGCAGCGTCCGGACTAGCGGGAACGAGCAGTACTTC

v_call: TRBV5-4
clone_size: NA
j_call: TRBJ1-2
d_call: TRBD1
cdr3_aa: CASSLGQGVYGYTF
cdr3_nt: TGTGCCAGCAGCTTGGGACAGGGGGTTTATGGCTACACCTTC

v_call: TRBV19
clone_size: NA
j_call: TRBJ2-1
d_call: NA
cdr3_aa: CASSIYSGSTDEQFF
cdr3_nt: TGTGCCAGTAGTATTTATAGCGGTTCGACGGATGAGCAGTTCTTC

v_call: TRBV6-2/TRBV6-3
clone_size: NA
j_call: TRBJ2-7
d_call: NA
cdr3_aa: CASSYSGQSYEQYF
cdr3_nt: TGTGCCAGCAGTTACTCTGGACAGTCATACGAGCAGTACTTC

v_call: TRBV10-1
clone_size: NA
j_call: TRBJ1-3
d_call: NA
cdr3_aa: CASSAQASGNTIYF
cdr3_nt: TGCGCCAGCAGTGCCCAGGCTTCTGGAAACACCATATATTTT

v_call: TRBV7-2
clone_size: NA
j_call: TRBJ2-3
d_call: NA
cdr3_aa: CASSPTGESTDTQYF
cdr3_nt: TGTGCCAGCAGCCCGACAGGAGAGAGCACAGATACGCAGTATTTT

v_call: TRBV19
clone_size: NA
j_call: TRBJ2-7
d_call: TRBD1
cdr3_aa: CASRAGTGSYEQYF
cdr3_nt: TGTGCCAGTAGAGCCGGGACAGGGTCATACGAGCAGTACTTC

v_call: TRBV28
clone_size: NA
j_call: TRBJ2-5
d_call: NA
cdr3_aa: CASSLEETQYF
cdr3_nt: TGTGCCAGCAGTTTAGAGGAGACCCAGTACTTC

v_call: TRBV21-1
clone_size: once
j_call: TRBJ1-6
d_call: NA
cdr3_aa: CASSKGQGNSPLHF
cdr3_nt: TGTGCCAGCAGCAAGGGACAGGGGAATTCACCCCTCCACTTT

v_call: TRBV19
clone_size: NA
j_call: TRBJ1-2
d_call: TRBD1
cdr3_aa: CASSPYLGTVYGYTF
cdr3_nt: TGTGCCAGTAGTCCCTATCTCGGGACAGTCTATGGCTACACCTTC

v_call: TRBV7-2
clone_size: NA
j_call: TRBJ1-2
d_call: NA
cdr3_aa: CASTNRESNYGYTF
cdr3_nt: TGTGCCAGCACCAACAGGGAATCTAACTATGGCTACACCTTC

v_call: TRBV6-5
clone_size: once
j_call: TRBJ2-7
d_call: TRBD1
cdr3_aa: CAIHLRDRRQYF
cdr3_nt: TGTGCCATCCACCTCCGGGACAGAAGACAGTACTTC

v_call: TRBV4-3
clone_size: NA
j_call: TRBJ2-3
d_call: NA
cdr3_aa: CASSQAIRTDTQYF
cdr3_nt: TGCGCCAGCAGCCAAGCGATCCGGACAGATACGCAGTATTTT

v_call: TRBV9
clone_size: NA
j_call: TRBJ2-3
d_call: TRBD1
cdr3_aa: CASSEGQGQGDTQYF
cdr3_nt: TGTGCCAGCAGCGAGGGACAGGGCCAGGGAGATACGCAGTATTTT

v_call: TRBV4-2
clone_size: NA
j_call: TRBJ2-7
d_call: TRBD1
cdr3_aa: CASSHGTGSFTDYEQYF
cdr3_nt: TGTGCCAGCAGCCATGGGACAGGGTCATTTACGGACTACGAGCAGTACTTC

v_call: TRBV20-1
clone_size: NA
j_call: TRBJ2-3
d_call: NA
cdr3_aa: CSASRVALGTDTQYF
cdr3_nt: TGCAGTGCTAGTAGGGTAGCGCTTGGCACAGATACGCAGTATTTT

v_call: TRBV9
clone_size: NA
j_call: TRBJ2-7
d_call: TRBD2
cdr3_aa: CASSSGTSGRYEQYF
cdr3_nt: TGTGCCAGCAGCTCCGGGACTAGCGGGAGATACGAGCAGTACTTC

v_call: TRBV10-3
clone_size: few
j_call: TRBJ2-1
d_call: TRBD1
cdr3_aa: CAISSRTGESVEQFF
cdr3_nt: TGTGCCATCAGTTCCAGGACAGGCGAGTCTGTTGAGCAGTTCTTC

v_call: TRBV29-1
clone_size: NA
j_call: TRBJ2-1
d_call: TRBD2
cdr3_aa: CSVGLAGGSYNEQFF
cdr3_nt: TGCAGCGTCGGTCTAGCGGGAGGCTCCTACAATGAGCAGTTCTTC

v_call: TRBV6-1
clone_size: NA
j_call: TRBJ1-5
d_call: NA
cdr3_aa: CASSEAAGRQPQHF
cdr3_nt: TGTGCCAGCAGTGAAGCAGCTGGGAGGCAGCCCCAGCATTTT

v_call: TRBV7-7
clone_size: NA
j_call: TRBJ2-3
d_call: NA
cdr3_aa: CASSFGAGSDTQYF
cdr3_nt: TGTGCCAGCAGCTTTGGGGCCGGGTCCGATACGCAGTATTTT

v_call: TRBV19
clone_size: NA
j_call: TRBJ1-5
d_call: NA
cdr3_aa: CASSIQYSYSNQPQHF
cdr3_nt: TGTGCCAGTAGTATCCAGTACAGTTATAGCAATCAGCCCCAGCATTTT

v_call: TRBV6-5
clone_size: once
j_call: TRBJ1-4
d_call: NA
cdr3_aa: CASSYERVATNEKLFF
cdr3_nt: TGTGCCAGCAGTTACGAACGGGTTGCAACTAATGAAAAACTGTTTTTT

v_call: TRBV12-5
clone_size: NA
j_call: TRBJ2-7
d_call: NA
cdr3_aa: CASAGEQGLHEQYF
cdr3_nt: TGTGCTAGTGCCGGGGAGCAGGGGTTGCACGAGCAGTACTTC

v_call: TRBV7-7
clone_size: NA
j_call: TRBJ2-5
d_call: NA
cdr3_aa: CASSLNQGGQETQYF
cdr3_nt: TGTGCCAGCAGCTTAAATCAGGGCGGACAAGAGACCCAGTACTTC

v_call: TRBV6-5
clone_size: NA
j_call: TRBJ1-1
d_call: NA
cdr3_aa: CASSRALNTEAFF
cdr3_nt: TGTGCCAGCAGCAGGGCGTTGAACACTGAAGCTTTCTTT

v_call: TRBV6-5
clone_size: NA
j_call: TRBJ1-6
d_call: TRBD1
cdr3_aa: CASRTGGAGNSPLHF
cdr3_nt: TGTGCCAGCAGGACAGGGGGCGCCGGTAATTCACCCCTCCACTTT

v_call: TRBV5-5
clone_size: NA
j_call: TRBJ1-5
d_call: TRBD1
cdr3_aa: CASSADPGRGQPQHF
cdr3_nt: TGTGCCAGCAGCGCGGACCCAGGCAGGGGGCAGCCCCAGCATTTT

v_call: TRBV19
clone_size: NA
j_call: TRBJ2-1
d_call: NA
cdr3_aa: CASSITGLGNEQFF
cdr3_nt: TGTGCCAGTAGTATTACAGGGCTTGGTAATGAGCAGTTCTTC

v_call: TRBV7-2
clone_size: NA
j_call: TRBJ1-3
d_call: NA
cdr3_aa: CASSEGSFSGNTIYF
cdr3_nt: TGTGCCAGCAGCGAAGGGAGCTTCTCTGGAAACACCATATATTTT

v_call: TRBV28
clone_size: NA
j_call: TRBJ1-1
d_call: NA
cdr3_aa: CASSLWGGGLYTEAFF
cdr3_nt: TGTGCCAGCAGTTTATGGGGGGGAGGGCTGTACACTGAAGCTTTCTTT

v_call: TRBV30
clone_size: NA
j_call: TRBJ2-5
d_call: NA
cdr3_aa: CAWSVGGVKTQYF
cdr3_nt: TGTGCCTGGAGTGTAGGGGGAGTAAAGACCCAGTACTTC

v_call: TRBV29-1
clone_size: NA
j_call: TRBJ2-1
d_call: NA
cdr3_aa: CSVSRYNEQFF
cdr3_nt: TGCAGCGTTTCCCGGTACAATGAGCAGTTCTTC

v_call: TRBV9
clone_size: NA
j_call: TRBJ1-1
d_call: NA
cdr3_aa: CASSVGTLNTEAFF
cdr3_nt: TGTGCCAGCAGCGTTGGGACACTGAACACTGAAGCTTTCTTT

v_call: TRBV6-1
clone_size: once
j_call: TRBJ2-7
d_call: NA
cdr3_aa: CASSEALLDSHEQYF
cdr3_nt: TGTGCCAGCAGTGAAGCGCTTCTAGACAGTCACGAGCAGTACTTC